The 15 T cell receptor beta chains below come from one sample, sequenced in a study of blood T cell repertoires in COVID-19. Measured with immunoSEQ multiplex PCR; TCRdb has only the in-frame clones, and not every one. This sample has some 160,000 clones; approximately 83% occur once, and the top ten carry approximately 13%. Material: peripheral blood. These TCRs come from a man in his sixties or seventies who had recovered from COVID-19.

The gene calls are TRBV18 and TRBJ2-7, with D perhaps TRBD2 (5 bases). The CDR3 length is 14 residues. The germline V gene encodes CDR1 KGHSH and CDR2 LQKENI. V lost 3 bases and J lost 6, with 15 bases in between. The CDR3 spells CASSPQETGSEQYF. CDR3 in DNA: TGTGCCAGCTCACCGCAAGAAACGGGATCCGAGCAGTACTTC. The full variable domain, rest sourced from reference TRBV18 and TRBJ2-7, is NAGVMQNPRHLVRRRGQEARLRCSPMKGHSHVYWYRQLPEEGLKFMVYLQKENIIDESGMPKERFSAEFPKEGPSILRIQQVVRGDSAAYFCASSPQETGSEQYFGPGTRLTVT.

This clone showed up just a few times. In DNA, the CDR3 is TGTGCCAGCAGCCTAGAGCCGGGACAGAAAGCTTTCTTT. Translating gives CASSLEPGQKAFF. This chain links TRBV7-9 with TRBJ1-1, with 7 bases identical to TRBD1. This CDR3 contains 13 residues. Looked up from germline, CDR1 is SEHNR and CDR2 is FQNEAQ (reference sequence). J was trimmed by 9 bases and V by 5 bases; bases with no gene match: 9.

CDR3 protein: CASSMSTGELFF. Here the CDR3 DNA reads TGTGCCAGCAGCATGAGTACCGGGGAGCTGTTTTTT. This chain uses TRBV12-3 or TRBV12-4 with TRBJ2-2, with unresolved D. The CDR3 spans 12 residues. Trimming left V 6 bases short and J 5 bases short, with 7 bases between.

The genes are TRBV23-1 and TRBJ2-5; 13 bases are a match to TRBD2. TRBV23-1 is classed as an ORF, of uncertain function. Trimming cost V 6 bases and J 5 bases; bases outside gene matches: 9. The CDR3 is made up of 16 amino acids. CDR3 loop: CASRRLAGGSYETQYF. The CDR3 DNA is TGCGCCAGCAGACGACTAGCGGGAGGTTCGTATGAGACCCAGTACTTC.

The sample holds a few counts of this clone. The chain employs TRBV4-2 and TRBJ1-4; no definite D call. Trimming left V 0 bases short and J 2 bases short, with 13 bases between. The CDR3 sequence is 17 residues long. Germline loops: CDR1 LGHNA, CDR2 YNFKEQ. CDR3 sequence: CASSQDEGTATNEKLFF. DNA of the CDR3: TGTGCCAGCAGCCAAGATGAGGGTACTGCGACTAATGAAAAACTGTTTTTT.

The rearrangement links TRBV9 to TRBJ2-3; 16 bases are a match to TRBD2. Germline V gene sequence: CDR1 SGDLS, CDR2 YYNGEE. Unmatched junction bases numbered 6, after V lost 4 bases and J lost 4 bases. The CDR3 loop spans 17 amino acids. Here the CDR3 DNA reads TGTGCCAGCAGCACCGGGACTAGCGGGAGGGCCGCAGATACGCAGTATTTT. As protein: CASSTGTSGRAADTQYF.

The chain is built from TRBV7-2 and TRBJ2-7; D possibly corresponds to TRBD1 (5 bases). CDR1 and CDR2 (germline): SGHTA, FQGNSA. CDR3 length equals 17 residues. With 1 base removed from V and 0 bases from J, the gap between germline ends came to 16 bases. In nucleotides, the CDR3 is TGTGCCAGCAGCTTAGTGTGGAGTCAGGGCAGCTCCTACGAGCAGTACTTC. Its translation: CASSLVWSQGSSYEQYF.

Written as DNA, the CDR3 is TGTGCCAGCAGCCCGGGGAGGGGCTCGGATACGCAGTATTTT. This gives the protein CASSPGRGSDTQYF. The gene calls are TRBV11-3 and TRBJ2-3; 7 bases are a match to TRBD2. The CDR3 is 14 residues long. The V gene's germline CDR1 is SGHNT and CDR2 YENEEA. V was clipped by 5 bases and J by 6 bases; unmatched bases: 8. The whole variable domain, remainder taken from reference TRBV11-3 and TRBJ2-3, is EAGVVQSPRYKIIEKKQPVAFWCNPISGHNTLYWYLQNLGQGPELLIRYENEEAVDDSQLPKDRFSAERLKGVDSTLKIQPAELGDSAVYLCASSPGRGSDTQYFGPGTRLTVL.

As DNA, the CDR3 is TGTGCCAGCAACCTAGCGGGAGATCAAGAGACCCAGTACTTC. Translation: CASNLAGDQETQYF. The chain carries TRBV7-8 and TRBJ2-5; 10 positions match TRBD2. CDR1 and CDR2 from the germline V gene are SGHVS and FQNEAQ. The CDR3 runs to 14 residues. V was clipped by 7 bases and J by 2 bases; unmatched bases: 4.

This chain joins TRBV29-1 and TRBJ2-5; 8 bases map to TRBD2. The CDR3 consists of 14 residues. Per germline, CDR1 SQVTM and CDR2 ANQGSEA. V lost 5 bases and J lost 5; bases outside the gene matches: 10. The DNA for the CDR3 is TGCAGCGTTTTAGCGGGGAGGGGGTTGGAGACCCAGTACTTC. Translated, it gives CSVLAGRGLETQYF.

This sequence joins TRBV6-5 and TRBJ2-5; 7 bases agree with TRBD2. This CDR3 contains 15 residues. V shed 8 bases and J 1 base; nucleotides not matched to a gene: 10. CDR1 is MNHEY, CDR2 SVGAGI, per germline. The CDR3 spells CASHDGGSPQETQYF. DNA for the CDR3: TGTGCCAGCCATGACGGGGGGTCCCCCCAAGAGACCCAGTACTTC.

V usage is TRBV9 and J usage is TRBJ2-3; TRBD2 matches 10 bases. This CDR3 spans 14 amino acids. With V trimmed by 4 bases and J by 7 bases, 6 bases remained unmatched. CDR1 and CDR2 from the germline V gene are SGDLS and YYNGEE. CDR3 sequence reads: CASSLSGREYTQYF. Here the CDR3 DNA reads TGTGCCAGCAGCTTAAGCGGGAGGGAATATACGCAGTATTTT.

V usage is TRBV9 and J usage is TRBJ1-6; the D gene is possibly TRBD1 (5 bases). The V end was cut by 3 bases, the J end by 14 bases, with 18 bases between. CDR3 length equals 14 residues. Germline V gene data show CDR1 as SGDLS and CDR2 as YYNGEE. This CDR3 is CASSARGDPGTLHF. DNA of the CDR3: TGTGCCAGCAGCGCTCGGGGGGACCCCGGGACCCTCCACTTT.

The V and J genes are TRBV2 and TRBJ1-2; perhaps TRBD1 as D (5 bases). CDR3 length equals 14 residues. V was shortened by 3 bases and J by 8 bases, with 16 bases between the two germline ends. Germline V gives CDR1 SNHLY, CDR2 FYNNEI. CDR3 nucleotides: TGTGCCAGCAGTGATCAGGGAGGGATTCGGGGCTACACCTTC. It translates to CASSDQGGIRGYTF.

This chain uses TRBV7-3 with TRBJ2-5, with D tentatively TRBD2 (6 bases). Germline loops: CDR1 SGHTA, CDR2 FQGTGA. Trimming took off 2 bases at V and 4 bases at J, with 8 bases between the two ends. This CDR3 has 13 amino acids. The CDR3 sequence: CASSLGGLETQYF. CDR3 sequence (DNA): TGTGCCAGCAGCTTAGGAGGGCTAGAGACCCAGTACTTC.